This note documents a single T cell receptor (beta chain) sequence. This clonotype was seen repeatedly, ten times or more. This clone's antigen is unknown. An end of the junction differs from the germline gene, which may be a read error. Reading from cysteine to phenylalanine, the CDR3 counts 16 amino acids. CDR3 DNA only is kept here, 48 bases in frame from base 1. According to the germline V gene, CDR1 reads LGHNA and CDR2 reads YSLEER. This sample was sequenced with an Illumina Genome Analyzer IIx. TCRdb reprocessed the public reads (quality trimming at Q25 with fastp, clone calling with MiXCR) and kept in-frame beta chains. Each record represents a unique CDR3 protein, reported with the most common genes and DNA among its rows. This sample gives about 16,000 distinct CDR3 sequences in total; about 30% of them show up just once. Together, the top ten hold about 16% of the sample. This specimen belongs to a study (dated by TCRdb to 2013 to 2014).

Sequencing used blood. The rearranged segments are TRBV4-3 and TRBJ2-7, with TRBD2 identical over 7 junction bases. The origin of this receptor is a human donor. The nucleotide sequence reads as follows: TGCGCCAGCAGCCAAGATGGAGGGGACTACCGGGACGATCAGTACTTC. Its protein is CASSQDGGDYRDDQYF.